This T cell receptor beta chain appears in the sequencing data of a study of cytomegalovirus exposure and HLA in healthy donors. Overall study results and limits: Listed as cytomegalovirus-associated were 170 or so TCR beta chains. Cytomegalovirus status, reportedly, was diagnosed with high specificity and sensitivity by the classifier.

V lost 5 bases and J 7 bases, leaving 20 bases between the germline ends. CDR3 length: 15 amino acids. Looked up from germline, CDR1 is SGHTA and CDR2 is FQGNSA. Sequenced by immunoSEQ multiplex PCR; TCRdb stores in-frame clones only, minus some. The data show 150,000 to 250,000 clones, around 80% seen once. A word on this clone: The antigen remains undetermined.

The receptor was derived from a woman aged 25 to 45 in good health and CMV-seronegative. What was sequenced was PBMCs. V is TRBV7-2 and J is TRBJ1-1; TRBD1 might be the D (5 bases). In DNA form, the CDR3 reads TGTGCCAGCAGCCCCTTGGCAGGGAACCGAATTGAAGCTTTCTTT. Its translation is CASSPLAGNRIEAFF.